A selection of T cell receptor beta chains follows, all from one sample in a study of long-term antiretroviral therapy in people with HIV. Generated by immunoSEQ multiplex PCR, the TCRdb table keeps only in-frame clones and is missing some. The sample contains fewer than 30,000 clones, 70% to 90% of which appear only once. Material: unsorted PBMCs, obtained around 2.6 years after starting antiretroviral therapy. The receptors come from a man in his forties or fifties with HIV. Each CDR3 is given with its conserved first and last residue. D genes are given only for firm matches. Expanded clones are given a class, and other clones once, few, many or no size at all.

D | J | size | V | length | DNA | CDR3
NA | TRBJ2-5 | NA | TRBV30 | 12 | TGTGCCTGGACGAACGGCGAAGGGACCCAGTACTTC | CAWTNGEGTQYF
NA | TRBJ2-3 | NA | TRBV30 | 15 | TGTGCCTGGAGTAGGCTAGACTGGCCCACAGATACGCAGTATTTT | CAWSRLDWPTDTQYF
NA | TRBJ1-3 | NA | TRBV28 | 14 | TGTGCCAGCAGTTGGAGGGGTGGGGGAAACACCATATATTTT | CASSWRGGGNTIYF
NA | TRBJ1-2 | NA | TRBV11-2 | 15 | TGTGCCAGCAGCTGGGACAAGGGCCTTATCTATGGCTACACCTTC | CASSWDKGLIYGYTF
NA | TRBJ2-7 | once | TRBV5-6 | 14 | TGTGCCAGCAGTTTCGACACAAACAACTACGAGCAGTACTTC | CASSFDTNNYEQYF
TRBD1 | TRBJ1-1 | NA | TRBV11-2 | 15 | TGTGCCAGCAGCTATGGGCAGGGGGCGAACACTGAAGCTTTCTTT | CASSYGQGANTEAFF
NA | TRBJ1-2 | NA | TRBV4-1 | 15 | TGCGCCAGCAGCCAAGGTCCAGGGGAAGGGGATGGCTACACCTTC | CASSQGPGEGDGYTF
NA | TRBJ2-5 | NA | TRBV7-9 | 11 | TGTGCCAGCAGCTTCGGGGAGACCCAGTACTTC | CASSFGETQYF
NA | TRBJ1-1 | NA | TRBV29-1 | 14 | TGCAGCGTTGTAGGGGACGGTCCGAACACTGAAGCTTTCTTT | CSVVGDGPNTEAFF
NA | TRBJ2-1 | NA | TRBV11-1 | 12 | TGTGCCAGCAGCTTCGTAGGGAATGAGCAGTTCTTC | CASSFVGNEQFF
TRBD2 | TRBJ2-3 | NA | TRBV9 | 17 | TGTGCCAGCAGCGTAGGGACTAGCGGGGGGGCAGCAGATACGCAGTATTTT | CASSVGTSGGAADTQYF
NA | TRBJ2-7 | NA | TRBV28 | 14 | TGTGCCAGCAGCTCAAGGACAGAGCCCTACGAGCAGTACTTC | CASSSRTEPYEQYF
NA | TRBJ1-5 | once | TRBV7-2 | 12 | TGTGCCAGCAGGGTAGGAAATCAGCCCCAGCATTTT | CASRVGNQPQHF
TRBD2 | TRBJ2-1 | NA | TRBV20-1 | 11 | TGCAGTGCGGGCAGAGCGGGGGAGCAGTTCTTC | CSAGRAGEQFF
TRBD1 | TRBJ1-1 | NA | TRBV7-2 | 13 | TGTGCCAGCAGCTTACGACAGGGAACTGAAGCTTTCTTT | CASSLRQGTEAFF
TRBD2 | TRBJ2-3 | once | TRBV28 | 14 | TGTGCCAGCAGTTTAAGCGGGAGAACAGATACGCAGTATTTT | CASSLSGRTDTQYF
NA | TRBJ1-3 | NA | TRBV5-3 | 14 | TGTGCCAGAAGCCCCCCGCAGGGTCGGAACACCATATATTTT | CARSPPQGRNTIYF
NA | TRBJ1-1 | NA | TRBV28 | 15 | TGTGCCAGCAGCTACCCTTGGGATGTTTACACTGAAGCTTTCTTT | CASSYPWDVYTEAFF
NA | TRBJ1-2 | NA | TRBV9 | 13 | TGTGCCAGCAGCTCGGCCGGGAGGCAAGGCTACACCTTC | CASSSAGRQGYTF
TRBD1 | TRBJ1-6 | NA | TRBV6-5 | 14 | TGTGCCAGCAGTCCGCAGGGGGATAATTCACCCCTCCACTTT | CASSPQGDNSPLHF
TRBD2 | TRBJ2-5 | NA | TRBV2 | 16 | TGTGCCAGCAGTGAAGGGACTAGCGGGTACCAAGAGACCCAGTACTTC | CASSEGTSGYQETQYF
TRBD1 | TRBJ1-1 | NA | TRBV4-1 | 15 | TGCGCCAGCAGCCAAGCCCCCAGGGGGGACACTGAAGCTTTCTTT | CASSQAPRGDTEAFF
TRBD2 | TRBJ2-7 | once | TRBV11-3 | 15 | TGTGCCAGCAGCCTGGGGACTAGCGGGAGTAACGAGCAGTACTTC | CASSLGTSGSNEQYF
NA | TRBJ1-1 | NA | TRBV11-2 | 15 | TGTGCCAGCAGCTTAGACGGGCACTTGAACACTGAAGCTTTCTTT | CASSLDGHLNTEAFF
NA | TRBJ2-5 | NA | TRBV20-1 | 11 | TGCAGTGCTGAGGACCAAGAGACCCAGTACTTC | CSAEDQETQYF
NA | TRBJ1-3 | NA | TRBV2 | 13 | TGTGCCAGCAGTAAGTCAGCGTTAAACACCATATATTTT | CASSKSALNTIYF
NA | TRBJ1-5 | NA | TRBV10-3 | 14 | TGTGCCATATCTCCCCTAGGCGGCAATCAGCCCCAGCATTTT | CAISPLGGNQPQHF
NA | TRBJ1-4 | NA | TRBV11-2 | 15 | TGTGCCAGCAGCTTAGGGACAGTTCTAAATGAAAAACTGTTTTTT | CASSLGTVLNEKLFF
TRBD1 | TRBJ1-2 | NA | TRBV7-9 | 13 | TGTGCCAGCAGCTCGGGACAGAAATATGGCTACACCTTC | CASSSGQKYGYTF
TRBD1 | TRBJ2-5 | once | TRBV28 | 17 | TGTGCCAGCAGTTCTCCGGGACAGGGGGCATTTAGGGAGACCCAGTACTTC | CASSSPGQGAFRETQYF
NA | TRBJ2-7 | NA | TRBV7-2 | 13 | TGTGCCAGCAGCTCCGACCCTTCCTACGAGCAGTACTTC | CASSSDPSYEQYF
NA | TRBJ2-2 | NA | TRBV7-5 | 16 | TGTGTCAGAAGCATAACAAACGACCCAAACACCGGGGAGCTGTTTTTT | CVRSITNDPNTGELFF
NA | TRBJ1-5 | few | TRBV6-1 | 15 | TGTGCCAGCAGTCAACTCAGAGTTAGCAATCAGCCCCAGCATTTT | CASSQLRVSNQPQHF
NA | TRBJ2-7 | NA | TRBV13 | 14 | TGTGCCAGCAGCCCCGGGGCAGGGACCTACGAGCAGTACTTC | CASSPGAGTYEQYF
NA | TRBJ2-7 | NA | TRBV7-6 | 14 | TGTGCCAGCAGCTCAGCTCCGGACCCTACCGAGCAGTACTTC | CASSSAPDPTEQYF
TRBD2 | TRBJ2-7 | medium-sized | TRBV28 | 16 | TGTGCCAGCAGTTTATCGGTGGCGGGAGACCCCTACGAGCAGTACTTC | CASSLSVAGDPYEQYF
NA | TRBJ1-2 | NA | TRBV9 | 19 | TGTGCCAGCAGCGTAGGTATCTCATTCGACAGAAGAACTAACTATGGCTACACCTTC | CASSVGISFDRRTNYGYTF
TRBD1 | TRBJ2-2 | NA | TRBV19 | 17 | TGTGCCAGTAGTCCCCAAACGACAGGGTACGGCACCGGGGAGCTGTTTTTT | CASSPQTTGYGTGELFF
TRBD1 | TRBJ2-5 | NA | TRBV11-1 | 13 | TGTGCCAGCAGCCTTGACAGGGGGCAGACCCAGTACTTC | CASSLDRGQTQYF
NA | TRBJ2-7 | NA | TRBV5-6 | 15 | TGTGCCAGCAGCGTCGGGGGTCGTAGCTCCTACGAGCAGTACTTC | CASSVGGRSSYEQYF
TRBD1 | TRBJ2-6 | NA | TRBV4-1 | 19 | TGCGCCAGCAGCAGGGGAATGGGACAGGGGGTCTCTGGGGCCAACGTCCTGACTTTC | CASSRGMGQGVSGANVLTF
TRBD1 | TRBJ1-1 | NA | TRBV2 | 15 | TGTGCCAGCCCAGGGCAACAGGGGGCGAACACTGAAGCTTTCTTT | CASPGQQGANTEAFF
TRBD1 | TRBJ2-3 | NA | TRBV7-9 | 13 | TGTGCCAGCAGCTTAGCCGGACAGGCTACGCAGTATTTT | CASSLAGQATQYF
TRBD1 | TRBJ2-7 | NA | TRBV5-1 | 14 | TGCGCCAGCAGCTTCGGACAGGCTACTAGGGAGCAGTACTTC | CASSFGQATREQYF
NA | TRBJ2-3 | once | TRBV21-1 | 16 | TGTGCCAGCAGCAAAGTTGGACCTCCACGGGCAGATACGCAGTATTTT | CASSKVGPPRADTQYF
NA | TRBJ1-1 | NA | TRBV30 | 12 | TGTGCCTGGGCCCCCCGGTACACTGAAGCTTTCTTT | CAWAPRYTEAFF
TRBD2 | TRBJ2-1 | once | TRBV4-1 | 16 | TGCGCCAGCAGCCGCTTAGCGGGAGGGCATTCTAGTGAGCAGTTCTTC | CASSRLAGGHSSEQFF
NA | TRBJ2-3 | NA | TRBV5-6 | 16 | TGTGCCAGCAGCTTGGTCGCAGCCAAGGGCACAGATACGCAGTATTTT | CASSLVAAKGTDTQYF
TRBD1 | TRBJ2-1 | NA | TRBV5-1 | 16 | TGCGCCAGCAGCTCGCGACCGGGACAGGGAGACAATGAGCAGTTCTTC | CASSSRPGQGDNEQFF
NA | TRBJ2-5 | NA | TRBV5-1 | 16 | TGCGCCAGCAGCCTCCTGGGGGGCAGTATTCAAGAGACCCAGTACTTC | CASSLLGGSIQETQYF